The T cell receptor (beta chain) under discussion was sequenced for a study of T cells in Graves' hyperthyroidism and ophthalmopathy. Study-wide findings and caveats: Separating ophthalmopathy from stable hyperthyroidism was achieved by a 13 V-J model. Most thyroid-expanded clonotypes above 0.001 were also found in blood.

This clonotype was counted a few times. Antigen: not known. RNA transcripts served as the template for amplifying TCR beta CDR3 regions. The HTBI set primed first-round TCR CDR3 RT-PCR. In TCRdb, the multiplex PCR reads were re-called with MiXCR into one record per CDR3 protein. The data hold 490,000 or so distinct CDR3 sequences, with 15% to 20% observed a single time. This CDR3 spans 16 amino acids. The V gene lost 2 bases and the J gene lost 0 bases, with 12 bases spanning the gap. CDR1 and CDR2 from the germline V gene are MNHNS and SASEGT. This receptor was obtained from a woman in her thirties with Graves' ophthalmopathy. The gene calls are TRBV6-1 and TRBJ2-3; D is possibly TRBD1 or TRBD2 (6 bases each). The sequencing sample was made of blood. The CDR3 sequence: CASSEFGGASTDTQYF. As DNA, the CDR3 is TGTGCCAGCAGTGAATTCGGGGGCGCGAGCACAGATACGCAGTATTTT.